The entry below describes one T cell receptor (beta chain). Its antigen is currently unknown. The germline V gene encodes CDR1 SGDLS and CDR2 YYNGEE. The CDR3 totals 15 residues. Trimming cost V 4 bases and J 8 bases, with 18 bases left between them. The data were taken from a study of cytomegalovirus exposure and HLA in healthy donors. Study-level background: Early release data held approximately 81 million unique TCRs from HLA-typed donors. Study-level results: About 87% or about 30% of the time was how often most TCR beta V segments were productive, according to an earlier analysis.

Primers included in the PCR were 60 Vbeta and 13 Jbeta primers. The method was immunoSEQ multiplex PCR; TCRdb's version includes in-frame clones alone and lacks a portion of them. The sample has 140,000 to 150,000 clones; more than 8% are singletons. Sequencing was performed on PBMCs. J is TRBJ1-4 and V is TRBV9; possible D gene TRBD1, 6 bases. The source of this sequence is a middle-aged man in good health and CMV-seronegative. This CDR3 is CASSPRDQGTEKLFF. As DNA, the CDR3 is TGTGCCAGCAGCCCTCGGGACCAGGGGACGGAAAAACTGTTTTTT.